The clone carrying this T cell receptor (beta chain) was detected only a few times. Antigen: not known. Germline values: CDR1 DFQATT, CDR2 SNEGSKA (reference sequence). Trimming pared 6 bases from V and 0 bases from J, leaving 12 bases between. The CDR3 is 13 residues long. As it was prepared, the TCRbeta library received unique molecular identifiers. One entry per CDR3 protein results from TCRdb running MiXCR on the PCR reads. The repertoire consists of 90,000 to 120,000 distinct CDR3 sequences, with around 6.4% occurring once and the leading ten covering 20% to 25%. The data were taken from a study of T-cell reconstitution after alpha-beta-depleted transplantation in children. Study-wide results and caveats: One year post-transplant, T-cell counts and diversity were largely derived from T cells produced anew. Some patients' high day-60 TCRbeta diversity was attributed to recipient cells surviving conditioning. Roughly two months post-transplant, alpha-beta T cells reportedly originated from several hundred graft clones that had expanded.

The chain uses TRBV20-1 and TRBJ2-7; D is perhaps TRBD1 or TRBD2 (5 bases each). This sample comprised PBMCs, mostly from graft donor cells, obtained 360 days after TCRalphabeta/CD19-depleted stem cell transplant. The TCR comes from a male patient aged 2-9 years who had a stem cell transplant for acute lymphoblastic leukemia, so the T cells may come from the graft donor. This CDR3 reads CSAGDHHSYEQYF. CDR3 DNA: TGCAGTGCGGGGGACCACCACTCCTACGAGCAGTACTTC.